This T cell receptor beta chain was captured by sequencing in a study of patients and donors after allogeneic stem cell transplantation. The CDR3 covers 16 residues. Trimming removed 4 bases from V and 0 bases from J, with 16 bases in between. Germline V gene sequence: CDR1 MNHNS, CDR2 SASEGT. In its sample, this clonotype was seen a few times. TCRdb reanalysed the RT-PCR reads using MiXCR and keeps one entry per CDR3 protein. Of about 960,000 distinct CDR3 sequences listed, roughly 17% are singletons. V usage is TRBV6-1 and J usage is TRBJ2-7; D ambiguous. Specimen: blood, either unsorted or a sorted T cell fraction (not recorded which). The TCR comes from a human donor who was either an allogeneic HSCT recipient or a stem cell or donor lymphocyte infusion donor (not recorded which). It is not recorded whose cells these are; they may come from a transplant donor. The CDR3 spells CASSGNPQTYSYEQYF. In DNA, the CDR3 is TGTGCCAGCAGTGGAAACCCCCAGACCTACTCCTACGAGCAGTACTTC.